The TCR beta chain described here comes from a study of OX40 agonist ivuxolimab in advanced cancers. For the study in its entirety: Ivuxolimab was a fully human IgG2 agonistic monoclonal antibody targeting the costimulatory receptor OX40 (CD134). Three dose-escalation patients achieved partial responses, one with hepatocellular carcinoma and two with cutaneous melanoma. Of the roughly 50 dose-escalation patients, hepatocellular carcinoma was present in about 19, melanoma in approximately 15, renal cell carcinoma in 9 and head and neck cancer in 9. Intravenous ivuxolimab was administered to patients every 2 weeks at six dose levels: 0.01, 0.1, 0.3, 1.5, 3 and 10 mg/kg. The point of sequencing TCRbeta in the periphery was to test whether ivuxolimab changed TCR sequence diversity and drove clonal T-cell expansion. The paper describes the monotherapy dose-escalation part (N of about 57 patients) of the phase I trial of ivuxolimab. Patients were allowed to have had prior anti-PD-1, anti-PD-L1 or anti-CTLA-4 therapy, and around 40% of the dose-escalation patients had previously received checkpoint inhibitors. A male proportion of 70% to 90% and a mean age of approximately 60 years, ranging from roughly 23 to 80, were recorded for the dose-escalation cohort.

Overall study results and their limits: In the 0.1-3.0 mg/kg groups, partial responders had among the lowest normalized peripheral clonal expansion, particularly in CD8+ T cells. At doses from 0.1 to 3.0 mg/kg, clonal expansion was seen in both CD4+ and CD8+ blood T cells between baseline and week 6. Which antigens the clonally expanded peripheral T cells were specific for was not determined. Low levels of normalized T-cell clonal expansion were also seen in some patients who did not respond. After ivuxolimab, more expanded clones were found on average in CD8+ T cells than in CD4+ T cells.

This clone has a handful of counts. Its antigen is not yet known. No per-base quality is available; no much larger clone lies one base away. The germline ends are 3 bases apart after V is trimmed by 2 bases and J by 8 bases. CDR1 is given as MDHEN and CDR2 as SYDVKM, both from the germline V gene. The CDR3 goes from the cysteine to the phenylalanine over 11 residues. The retained sequence is limited to the CDR3, 33 bases, with the frame set at the first base. Genomic DNA was isolated from the sorted cells so that the TCRbeta CDR3 region could be sequenced. The immunoSEQ Assay was used to sequence the TCRbeta CDR3 regions. Entries here come from immuneACCESS through TCRdb and include only in-frame sequences with V and J called. Some clones fail to appear in such tables; in the studies checked, an unresolved V gene covers under half of the shortfall, and the cause of the remainder is unknown. This sample has tens of thousands of clones in its table, and around 86% of those were observed once. Of the sample, over 0.6% falls within the top ten clones.

Patients with autoimmune disease history or receiving systemic immunosuppression were excluded from the trial. Peripheral blood for TCR sequencing was collected from all dose cohorts at baseline, on cycle 4 day 1, and on cycle 7 day 1. The samples were taken from a phase I, first-in-human, multicenter, open-label dose-escalation trial of ivuxolimab. Adults with locally advanced or metastatic melanoma, renal cell carcinoma, hepatocellular carcinoma or head and neck squamous cell carcinoma were enrolled in the trial. CD4+ and CD8+ T cells were sorted separately from peripheral blood before TCR sequencing.

The TCR sequence derives from an adult with an advanced solid tumor such as melanoma, head and neck, liver or kidney cancer. The sequence links TRBV28 to TRBJ2-2; the D gene is unclear. Sample: CD4+ or CD8+ T cells sorted from blood, taken in a trial of the OX40 agonist ivuxolimab. The nucleotide sequence reads as follows: TGTGCCAGCAGTTTAAATGGGGAGCTGTTTTTT. Its protein reads: CASSLNGELFF.